This TCR beta chain was recorded in a study of blood T cell repertoires in COVID-19. About the research overall: Both acute and convalescent COVID-19 samples were obtained from the United States, Italy and Spain. The analysed material was cDNA or gDNA that came from T cells, B-cell-depleted T cells, or PBMCs.

The data were produced by immunoSEQ multiplex PCR, yet TCRdb's version contains in-frame clones alone and is incomplete. The sample includes 60,000 to 80,000 clones, roughly nine tenths of them seen just once. Seattle researchers signed up patients amid active infection and tracked them longitudinally. The source is a woman in her sixties or seventies with COVID-19, enrolled during active disease. Sequencing was done on a sample of peripheral blood.

The CDR3 loop reads CAWSVTSTDTQYF. The CDR3 DNA is TGTGCCTGGAGTGTAACTAGCACAGATACGCAGTATTTT. V is TRBV30 and J is TRBJ2-3; D call uncertain. The ends were cut back, 0 bases at V and 0 bases at J, with 4 bases in the middle. The CDR3 covers 13 residues. CDR1 is GTSNPN, CDR2 SVGIG, per germline (reference sequence).